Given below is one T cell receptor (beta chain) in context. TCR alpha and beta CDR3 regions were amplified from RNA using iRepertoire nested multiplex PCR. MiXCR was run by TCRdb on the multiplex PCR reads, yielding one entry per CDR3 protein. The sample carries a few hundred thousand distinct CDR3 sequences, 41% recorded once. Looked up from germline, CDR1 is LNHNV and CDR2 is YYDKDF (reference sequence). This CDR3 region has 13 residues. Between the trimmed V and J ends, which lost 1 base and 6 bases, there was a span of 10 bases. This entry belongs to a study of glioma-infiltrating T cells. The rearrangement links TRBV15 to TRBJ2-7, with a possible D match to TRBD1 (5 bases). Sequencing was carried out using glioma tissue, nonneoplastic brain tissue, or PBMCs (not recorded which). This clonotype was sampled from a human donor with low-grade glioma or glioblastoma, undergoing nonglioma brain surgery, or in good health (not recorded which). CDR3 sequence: CATSRVRVGEQYF. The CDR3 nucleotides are TGTGCCACCAGCAGAGTCAGGGTTGGCGAGCAGTACTTC.